Shown below are 16 T cell receptor beta chains from a single sample sequenced in a study of blood T cell repertoires in COVID-19. Method: immunoSEQ multiplex PCR; TCRdb's copy keeps in-frame clones and lacks some. Found here are 250,000 or so clones, over 65% of them singletons; the top ten hold more than 2.5%. Sequenced input: peripheral blood. The receptors shown here come from a woman of 80 years or more with acute or convalescent COVID-19.

The rearrangement uses TRBV6-5 and TRBJ1-5; D not resolved. The CDR3 has 14 amino acids. Germline values: CDR1 MNHEY, CDR2 SVGAGI. V lost 6 bases and J lost 6, with 15 bases in between. CDR3 DNA: TGTGCCAGCAGCCACGGCCGGGGTGGTCAGCCCCAGCATTTT. It encodes CASSHGRGGQPQHF.

The V and J genes are TRBV27 and TRBJ2-7; 8 nucleotides line up with TRBD2. With 4 bases clipped from V and 9 bases from J, the junction kept 17 bases outside the gene matches. This CDR3 has 16 amino acids. Germline CDR1 MNHEY, CDR2 SMNVEV (reference sequence). The CDR3 region is CASSSHVSGGIGGQYF. The DNA of the CDR3 is TGTGCCAGCAGTTCCCATGTGTCGGGAGGGATTGGCGGGCAGTACTTC.

The chain recombines TRBV19 with TRBJ1-1; D gene uncertain. Germline V gene data show CDR1 as LNHDA and CDR2 as SQIVND (reference sequence). The CDR3 is 13 amino acids. The V end was cut by 5 bases, the J end by 1 base, with 8 bases between. As DNA, the CDR3 is TGTGCCAGTAGTCTGGGCCCGAACACTGAAGCTTTCTTT. It translates to CASSLGPNTEAFF. Full variable domain (remainder filled in from reference TRBV19 and TRBJ1-1): DGGITQSPKYLFRKEGQNVTLSCEQNLNHDAMYWYRQDPGQGLRLIYYSQIVNDFQKGDIAEGYSVSREKKESFPLTVTSAQKNPTAFYLCASSLGPNTEAFFGQGTRLTVV.

The V and J genes are TRBV7-2 and TRBJ1-3; D gene unclear. Germline CDR1 SGHTA, CDR2 FQGNSA. CDR3 length: 17 amino acids. V lost 4 bases to trimming and J lost 0 bases, with 16 bases between them. The CDR3 DNA follows: TGTGCCAGCAGCTCGCAACCGGTCTTTAGCTCTGGAAACACCATATATTTT. Its protein product is CASSSQPVFSSGNTIYF.

This rearrangement joins TRBV7-9 to TRBJ2-5; D might be TRBD2 (5 bases). The V and J ends lost 6 bases and 5 bases respectively, with 13 bases between them. From germline, CDR1 is SEHNR and CDR2 FQNEAQ (reference sequence). The CDR3 runs to 13 residues. The CDR3 reads CASSQAAMETQYF. The CDR3 nucleotides read TGTGCCAGCAGTCAAGCGGCAATGGAGACCCAGTACTTC.

The rearrangement links TRBV18 to TRBJ1-2; perhaps TRBD1 as D (5 bases). Germline values: CDR1 KGHSH, CDR2 LQKENI. V lost 0 bases and J lost 8, with 13 bases in between. The CDR3 totals 14 residues. The CDR3 protein is CASSPPQGEGGYTF. The DNA of the CDR3 is TGTGCCAGCTCACCACCCCAGGGCGAAGGGGGCTACACCTTC. The variable domain in full, with the rest retrieved from reference TRBV18 and TRBJ1-2, is NAGVMQNPRHLVRRRGQEARLRCSPMKGHSHVYWYRQLPEEGLKFMVYLQKENIIDESGMPKERFSAEFPKEGPSILRIQQVVRGDSAAYFCASSPPQGEGGYTFGSGTRLTVV.

The count of this clone is one. This sequence joins TRBV10-3 and TRBJ1-2; perhaps TRBD1 as D (5 bases). Germline lookup yields CDR1 ENHRY and CDR2 SYGVKD. The V end lost 6 bases, the J end lost 4 bases, and 12 bases lay between the germline ends. The CDR3 runs to 13 residues. CDR3 DNA: TGTGCCATCAGACAGGCGGATAGCTATGGCTACACCTTC. It specifies CAIRQADSYGYTF.

This clone was recorded once. V and J are TRBV30 and TRBJ1-3; D is uncertain. Trimming cost V 2 bases and J 0 bases, with 14 bases left between them. Germline V lookup: CDR1 GTSNPN, CDR2 SVGIG (reference sequence). The CDR3 extends over 16 amino acids. The CDR3 is CAWSLSHGVSGNTIYF. In DNA form, the CDR3 reads TGTGCCTGGAGTCTCTCCCACGGAGTCTCTGGAAACACCATATATTTT. The whole variable domain, remainder taken from reference TRBV30 and TRBJ1-3, is SQTIHQWPATLVQPVGSPLSLECTVEGTSNPNLYWYRQAAGRGLQLLFYSVGIGQISSEVPQNLSASRPQDRQFILSSKKLLLSDSGFYLCAWSLSHGVSGNTIYFGEGSWLTVV.

This rearrangement joins TRBV6-1 to TRBJ1-4; tentative D call: TRBD1 (5 bases). V was cut by 2 bases and J by 8 bases, with 18 bases left in between. This CDR3 spans 16 amino acids. The V gene's germline CDR1 is MNHNS and CDR2 SASEGT. As DNA, the CDR3 is TGTGCCAGCAGTGAAATACTGGGAGGGAAGGGGGAAAAACTGTTTTTT. It yields the protein CASSEILGGKGEKLFF.

To note about this clone: Other DNA sequences of this sample code for an identical CDR3. This sequence joins TRBV7-2 and TRBJ2-7, with 9 bases identical to TRBD1. V was pared by 3 bases and J by 3 bases, with 3 bases of the junction left unmatched. The germline V gene encodes CDR1 SGHTA and CDR2 FQGNSA. The CDR3 covers 14 residues. The chain's CDR3 is CASSFDRGSYEQYF. CDR3 nucleotide sequence: TGTGCCAGCAGCTTCGACAGGGGGAGCTACGAGCAGTACTTC.

The V call is TRBV29-1, the J call TRBJ2-3, with a weak D call TRBD2 (5 bases). The CDR3 sequence is 12 residues long. CDR1 and CDR2 (germline): SQVTM, ANQGSEA. Trimming left V 6 bases short and J 2 bases short, with 9 bases between. The CDR3, as DNA: TGCAGCGTCGGGGAGTACACAGATACGCAGTATTTT. This sequence encodes CSVGEYTDTQYF.

This clone was picked up a small number of times. The same CDR3 can be traced to other DNA sequences in this sample. The chain couples TRBV5-1 to TRBJ1-1; TRBD1 matches at 7 bases. Germline V gene sequence: CDR1 SGHRS, CDR2 YFSETQ. V trimming: 7 bases; J trimming: 1 base; junction bases outside the gene matches: 4. The CDR3 runs 13 residues. The CDR3 DNA sequence: TGCGCCAGCTCCCGACAGGGGAACACTGAAGCTTTCTTT. Translating it yields CASSRQGNTEAFF. Drawing the rest from reference TRBV5-1 and TRBJ1-1, the complete variable domain is KAGVTQTPRYLIKTRGQQVTLSCSPISGHRSVSWYQQTPGQGLQFLFEYFSETQRNKGNFPGRFSGRQFSNSRSEMNVSTLELGDSALYLCASSRQGNTEAFFGQGTRLTVV.

This clone was recorded many times. V usage is TRBV19 and J usage is TRBJ1-5; a weak D match, TRBD1 (6 bases). The CDR3 spans 13 residues. V was clipped by 5 bases and J by 6 bases, with 11 bases between them. Germline values: CDR1 LNHDA, CDR2 SQIVND (reference sequence). The CDR3 DNA reads TGTGCCAGTAGTCCCCAGGGGACTCAGCCCCAGCATTTT. It specifies CASSPQGTQPQHF.

This chain links TRBV9 with TRBJ2-1; 9 bases agree with TRBD2. The V segment lost 0 bases and the J segment 8 bases; nucleotides outside the gene matches: 9. Germline V CDR1 and CDR2: SGDLS, YYNGEE. The CDR3 covers 16 residues. CDR3 sequence (DNA): TGTGCCAGCAGCGTAGGTCCCGCGGGAGGGGCGCATGAGCAGTTCTTC. As protein: CASSVGPAGGAHEQFF.

This clone has just one count. The CDR3 DNA sequence: TGTGCCAGCAGCCAAGATCGGGGCCTAGCGGGAGGAGAGCAGTTCTTC. This codes for CASSQDRGLAGGEQFF. The chain has TRBV4-2 and TRBJ2-1; 11 bases map to TRBD2. CDR3 length equals 16 residues. CDR1 is LGHNA, CDR2 YNFKEQ, per germline. V dropped 0 bases and J dropped 10; count of bases not matched to a gene: 8.

This chain joins TRBV19 and TRBJ1-4, with D perhaps TRBD1 (6 bases). V shed 3 bases and J shed 7 bases, with 15 bases lying between them. CDR1 is LNHDA, CDR2 SQIVND, per germline (reference sequence). The CDR3 spans 15 residues. In DNA form, the CDR3 reads TGTGCCAGTAGTATTGGCGGGGGGCGAGGTGAAAAACTGTTTTTT. Protein product: CASSIGGGRGEKLFF.